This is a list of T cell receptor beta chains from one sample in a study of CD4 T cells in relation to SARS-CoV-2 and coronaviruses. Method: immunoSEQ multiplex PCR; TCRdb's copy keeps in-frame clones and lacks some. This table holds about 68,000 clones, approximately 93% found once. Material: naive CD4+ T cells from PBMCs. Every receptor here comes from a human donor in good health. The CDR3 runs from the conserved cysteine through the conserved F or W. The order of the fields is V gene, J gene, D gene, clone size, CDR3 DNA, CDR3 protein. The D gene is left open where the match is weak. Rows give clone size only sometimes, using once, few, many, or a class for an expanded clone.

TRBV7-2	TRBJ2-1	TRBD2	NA	TGTGCCAGCAGCTTTCCGAATAGCGGGAGGGAGCAGTTCTTC	CASSFPNSGREQFF
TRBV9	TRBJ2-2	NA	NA	TGTGCCAGCAGCGTAGGAGATGGGTTTCTCGCCGGGGAGCTGTTTTTT	CASSVGDGFLAGELFF
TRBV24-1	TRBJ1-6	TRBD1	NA	TGTGCCACCAGTGTCCTCCGGGACAGGGGCCTGCCTCCTAATTCACCCCTCCACTTT	CATSVLRDRGLPPNSPLHF
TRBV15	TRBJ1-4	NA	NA	TGTGCCACCACCAACGACAGGAACTCGAATGAAAAACTGTTTTTT	CATTNDRNSNEKLFF
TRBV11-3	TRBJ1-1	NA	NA	TGTGCCAGCAGCTTAGATCATAGCCAGACAATTAACACTGAAGCTTTCTTT	CASSLDHSQTINTEAFF
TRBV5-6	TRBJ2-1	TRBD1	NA	TGTGCCAGCAGCTTGGACGGGACAGGGGGTAATGAGCAGTTCTTC	CASSLDGTGGNEQFF
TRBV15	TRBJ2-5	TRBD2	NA	TGTGCCACCAGCAGAGGGGGACTAGCGGGACAAGAGACCCAGTACTTC	CATSRGGLAGQETQYF
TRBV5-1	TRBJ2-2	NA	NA	TGCGCCAGCATGGAGGGGGCCGGCGGGGAGCTGTTTTTT	CASMEGAGGELFF
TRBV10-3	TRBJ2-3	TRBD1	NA	TGTGCCATCAGATCGGGACAGGGGGCAGATACGCAGTATTTT	CAIRSGQGADTQYF
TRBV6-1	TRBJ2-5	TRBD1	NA	TGTGCCAGCAGTGATACTCCGGGACAGGGAAAGGAGACCCAGTACTTC	CASSDTPGQGKETQYF
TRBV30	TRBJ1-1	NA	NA	TGTGCCTGGAGACAGGGATGGACTGAAGCTTTCTTT	CAWRQGWTEAFF
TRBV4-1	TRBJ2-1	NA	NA	TGCGCCAGCAGCCAAGCTCTGACAGGAGTCTACAATGAGCAGTTCTTC	CASSQALTGVYNEQFF
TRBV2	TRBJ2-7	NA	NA	TGTGCCAGCAGCACCGGGACATACTCCTACGAGCAGTACTTC	CASSTGTYSYEQYF
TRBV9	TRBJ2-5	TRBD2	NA	TGTGCCAGCAGCGTCCTGCCTAGCGGGGGTTACCAAGAGACCCAGTACTTC	CASSVLPSGGYQETQYF
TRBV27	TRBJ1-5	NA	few	TGTGCCAGCAGTTTAAGGGATAGCAATCAGCCCCAGCATTTT	CASSLRDSNQPQHF
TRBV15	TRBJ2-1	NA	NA	TGTGCCACCAGCAGAGATTGGGCCTACAATGAGCAGTTCTTC	CATSRDWAYNEQFF
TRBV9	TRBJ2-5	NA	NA	TGTGCCAGCAGCGTAGGAATGCAAGAGACCCAGTACTTC	CASSVGMQETQYF
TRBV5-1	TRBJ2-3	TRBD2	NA	TGCGCCAGCAGCTTCTATCTAGCGGGAGTTACAGATACGCAGTATTTT	CASSFYLAGVTDTQYF
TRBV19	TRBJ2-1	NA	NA	TGTGCCACCGACTCGGGGGCCTTCACCTACAATGAGCAGTTCTTC	CATDSGAFTYNEQFF
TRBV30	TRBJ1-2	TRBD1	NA	TGTGCCTGGAGTAGAACAGGGGTTGAGTATGGCTACACCTTC	CAWSRTGVEYGYTF
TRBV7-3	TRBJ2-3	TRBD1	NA	TGTGCCAGCAGCTCCGGACAGGGGAGGACGGATACGCAGTATTTT	CASSSGQGRTDTQYF
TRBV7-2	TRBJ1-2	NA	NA	TGTGCCAGCAGCTTAGCGGGGATTTCGGGGGGCTACACCTTC	CASSLAGISGGYTF
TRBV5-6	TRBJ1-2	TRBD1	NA	TGTGCCAGCAGTCCGGGACAGACTTATGGCTACACCTTC	CASSPGQTYGYTF
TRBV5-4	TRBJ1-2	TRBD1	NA	TGTGCCAGCTACGAAGACAGGGGCGGAGGTGGCTACACCTTC	CASYEDRGGGGYTF
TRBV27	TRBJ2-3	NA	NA	TGTGCCAGCAGTTTATCGCCAGATACGCAGTATTTT	CASSLSPDTQYF
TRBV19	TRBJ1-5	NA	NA	TGTGCCAGTAGTCCCTTGGCGAGTCAGCCCCAGCATTTT	CASSPLASQPQHF
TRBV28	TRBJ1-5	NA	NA	TGTACCAGCAGTCGGGGGGGCGCCGATCAGCCCCAGCATTTT	CTSSRGGADQPQHF
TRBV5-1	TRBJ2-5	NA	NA	TGCGCCAGCAGCTTGAGATCCGGACTGGCGGGGGAGACCCAGTACTTC	CASSLRSGLAGETQYF
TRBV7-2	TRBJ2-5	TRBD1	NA	TGTGCCAGCAGCTTAAGACAGGGGGCTGAGACCCAGTACTTC	CASSLRQGAETQYF
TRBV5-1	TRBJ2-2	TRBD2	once	TGCGCCAGCAGACGGACTAGCGGGACCGGGGAGCTGTTTTTT	CASRRTSGTGELFF
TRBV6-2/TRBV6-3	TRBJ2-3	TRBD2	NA	TGTGCCAGCAGTTACTCGATTACTAGCGGAACCTCTAGCACAGATACGCAGTATTTT	CASSYSITSGTSSTDTQYF
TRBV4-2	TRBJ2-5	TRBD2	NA	TGTGCCAGCAGCCAAGGGAGCCAGGCGGGAGCTCAAGAGACCCAGTACTTC	CASSQGSQAGAQETQYF
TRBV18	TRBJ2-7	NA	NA	TGTGCCAGCTCACCAGAAGGGTACGAGCAGTACTTC	CASSPEGYEQYF
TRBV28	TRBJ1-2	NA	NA	TGTGCCAGCAGTTATCAGGGGAGCTATGGCTACACCTTC	CASSYQGSYGYTF
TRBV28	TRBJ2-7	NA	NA	TGTGCCACCACCACGAGGACAGCACCTTCCTACGAGCAGTACTTC	CATTTRTAPSYEQYF
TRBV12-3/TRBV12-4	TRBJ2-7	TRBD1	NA	TGTGCCAGCATCGGACAGGGGCAGGTCGAGCAGTACTTC	CASIGQGQVEQYF
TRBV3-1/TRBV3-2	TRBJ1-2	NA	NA	TGTGCCAGCAGCCAGGCCGGGGGCAGGGCGAACTATGGCTACACCTTC	CASSQAGGRANYGYTF